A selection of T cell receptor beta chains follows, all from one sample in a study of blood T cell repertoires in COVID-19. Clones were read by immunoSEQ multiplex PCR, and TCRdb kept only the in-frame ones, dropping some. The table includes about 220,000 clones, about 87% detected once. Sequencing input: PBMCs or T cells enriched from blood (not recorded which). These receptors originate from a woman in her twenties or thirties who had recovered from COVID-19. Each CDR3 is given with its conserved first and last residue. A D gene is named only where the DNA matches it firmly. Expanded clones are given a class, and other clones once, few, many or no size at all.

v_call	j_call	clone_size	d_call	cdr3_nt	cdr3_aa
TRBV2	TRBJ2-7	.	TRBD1	TGTGCCAGCATCCCCAACCTGGGGACAGGCAACTCCTACGAGCAGTACTTC	CASIPNLGTGNSYEQYF
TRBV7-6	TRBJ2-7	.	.	TGTGCCAGCAGCTTAGAGTCGGGAACCTACGAGCAGTACTTC	CASSLESGTYEQYF
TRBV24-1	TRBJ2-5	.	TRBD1	TGTGCCACCAGTGATTTGAAACAGGGGGGTCAGGAGACCCAGTACTTC	CATSDLKQGGQETQYF
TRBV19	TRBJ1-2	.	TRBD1	TGTGCCAGTAGGGAACAGGGGGCCGGCTATGGCTACACCTTC	CASREQGAGYGYTF
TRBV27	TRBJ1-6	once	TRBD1	TGTGCCAGTCATAAGTCAGGGGGCCCCACCTATTCACCCCTCCACTTT	CASHKSGGPTYSPLHF
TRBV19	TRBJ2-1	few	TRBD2	TGTGCCAGTAGTATCCCTGCTGGCGGGGGATCGAATGAGCAGTTCTTC	CASSIPAGGGSNEQFF
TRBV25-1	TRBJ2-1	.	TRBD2	TGTGCCAGCGGCTCCGGCGGGGGGTCACCCTACAATGAGCAGTTCTTC	CASGSGGGSPYNEQFF
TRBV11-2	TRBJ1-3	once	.	TGTGCCAGCAGCTTAGATCGTCAGGGGCCCAGCTCTGGAAACACCATATATTTT	CASSLDRQGPSSGNTIYF
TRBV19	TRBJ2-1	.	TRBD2	TGTGCCAGTAGTAGCTCCGCCGGGACTAGCGGGGGGGCCGGCGAGCAGTTCTTC	CASSSSAGTSGGAGEQFF
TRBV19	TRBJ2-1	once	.	TGTGCCAGTAGGGGGGGACCGCCTGACAATGAGCAGTTCTTC	CASRGGPPDNEQFF
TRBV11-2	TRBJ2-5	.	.	TGTGCCAGCAGGTCTTACCGGGGGGACATACAAGAGACCCAGTACTTC	CASRSYRGDIQETQYF
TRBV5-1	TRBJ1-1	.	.	TGCGCCAGCAGCTTGGAATCCGGTTACAACACTGAAGCTTTCTTT	CASSLESGYNTEAFF
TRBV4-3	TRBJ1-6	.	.	TGCGCCAGCAGCCAAGACTCCAGGGGCGATAATTCACCCCTCCACTTT	CASSQDSRGDNSPLHF
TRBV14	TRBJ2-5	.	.	TGTGCCAGCAGCCCCCCGGGACTTGGAGAGACCCAGTACTTC	CASSPPGLGETQYF
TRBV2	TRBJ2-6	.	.	TGTGCCAGCAGTACTCGGACTATGGGGGCCAACGTCCTGACTTTC	CASSTRTMGANVLTF
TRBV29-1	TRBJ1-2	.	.	TGCAGCGTGGAAACCCTAAGACAGATCTATGGCTACACCTTC	CSVETLRQIYGYTF
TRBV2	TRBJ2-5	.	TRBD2	TGTGCCAGCAGTGTACCTAGCGGGGGGATTGGTGAGACCCAGTACTTC	CASSVPSGGIGETQYF
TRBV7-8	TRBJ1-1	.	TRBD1	TGTGCCAGCAGCTTAGCGTTTTACCCGGACAGGGCTGACACTGAAGCTTTCTTT	CASSLAFYPDRADTEAFF
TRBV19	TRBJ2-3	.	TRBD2	TGTGCTACAAGGGGCGGGGGGGCCGGAGATACGCAGTATTTT	CATRGGGAGDTQYF
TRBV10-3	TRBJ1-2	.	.	TGTGCCATCAGAGCCGGCCCGGACAGAGATGGCTACACCTTC	CAIRAGPDRDGYTF
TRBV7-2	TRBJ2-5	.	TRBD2	TGTGCCAGCAGCTTACAGTCCAGCGGGGGCCCCGGAGAGACCCAGTACTTC	CASSLQSSGGPGETQYF
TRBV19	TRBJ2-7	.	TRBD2	TGTGCCGTATCCGCGGGGGGGACCTACGAGCAGTACTTC	CAVSAGGTYEQYF
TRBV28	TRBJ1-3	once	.	TGTGCCAGCATTTTATCAGGCTCCGGAAACACCATATATTTT	CASILSGSGNTIYF
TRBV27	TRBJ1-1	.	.	TGTGCCAGCAGTTTATCAGCCGGGACTGAAGCTTTCTTT	CASSLSAGTEAFF
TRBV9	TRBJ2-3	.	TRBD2	TGTGCCAGCAGCGTAGGCGGGGGGGCCCGAGATACGCAGTATTTT	CASSVGGGARDTQYF
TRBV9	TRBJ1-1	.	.	TGTGCCAGCAGCGTAGGCGCGGCAGAGAACACTGAAGCTTTCTTT	CASSVGAAENTEAFF
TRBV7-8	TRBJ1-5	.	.	TGTGCCAGCAGCCCAACAGGAAACAATCAGCCCCAGCATTTT	CASSPTGNNQPQHF
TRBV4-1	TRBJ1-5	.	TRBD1	TGCGCCAGCAGCCTTGGGGACAGGGAAAATCAGCCCCAGCATTTT	CASSLGDRENQPQHF
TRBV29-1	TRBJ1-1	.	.	TGCAGCGTTGAAGATCGGATTAGGGAGGACACTGAAGCTTTCTTT	CSVEDRIREDTEAFF
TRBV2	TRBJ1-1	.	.	TGTGCCAGCAGCCCGGAGAGCGTCTTT	CASSPESVF
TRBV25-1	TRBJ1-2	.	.	TGTGCCAGCAGTGAAGGCCACCGCTATGGCTACACCTTC	CASSEGHRYGYTF
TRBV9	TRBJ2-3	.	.	TGTGCCAGCAGCCCCCGGACAACACCTAGCACAGATACGCAGTATTTT	CASSPRTTPSTDTQYF
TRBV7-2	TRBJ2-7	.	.	TGTGCCAGCAGCCCGCAGACAAGTTTGTACGAGCAGTACTTC	CASSPQTSLYEQYF
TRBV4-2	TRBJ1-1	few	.	TGTGCCAGCAGCCAGTCCCGGGACAATGAAGCTTTCTTT	CASSQSRDNEAFF
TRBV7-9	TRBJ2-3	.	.	TGTGCCAGCAGCTCTTCGGATACGCAGTATTTT	CASSSSDTQYF
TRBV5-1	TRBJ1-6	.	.	TGCGCCAGCAGCTCCCTCCCCCAACAGGGCAGCTCCTATAATTCACCCCTCCACTTT	CASSSLPQQGSSYNSPLHF
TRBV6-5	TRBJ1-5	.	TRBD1	TGTGCCAGCAGACAGGGGTTTAGCAATCAGCCCCAGCATTTT	CASRQGFSNQPQHF
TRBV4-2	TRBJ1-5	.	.	TGTGCCAGCAGCCAACGAGTTGTTGTACAGGATAATCAGCCCCAGCATTTT	CASSQRVVVQDNQPQHF
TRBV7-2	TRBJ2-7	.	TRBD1	TGTGCCAGCAGCAACACAGGGGGCTCATCCTACGAGCAGTACTTC	CASSNTGGSSYEQYF
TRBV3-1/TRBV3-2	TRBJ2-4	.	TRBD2	TGTGCCAGCAGCCAGGGGACTAGCGGTTTCAACATTCAGTACTTC	CASSQGTSGFNIQYF
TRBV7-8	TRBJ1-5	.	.	TGTGCCAGCAGCTTGGGGGCGGGAGGCAATCAGCCCCAGCATTTT	CASSLGAGGNQPQHF
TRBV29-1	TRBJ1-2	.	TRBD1	TGCAGCGTTGGTAGGGGACAGCGAAACTATGGCTACACCTTC	CSVGRGQRNYGYTF
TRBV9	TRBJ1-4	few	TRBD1	TGTGCCAGCAGCGCCCAGACAGGGAGTGAAAAACTGTTTTTT	CASSAQTGSEKLFF
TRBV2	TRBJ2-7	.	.	TGTGCCAGCAGAGATCCCAACACCTACGAGCAGTACTTC	CASRDPNTYEQYF
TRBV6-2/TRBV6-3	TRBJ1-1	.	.	TGTGCCAGCAGTTACTCAATGGCGGGACTTAAGGGAGCTTTCTTT	CASSYSMAGLKGAFF
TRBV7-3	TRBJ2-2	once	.	TGTGCCAGCAGCCCACTAGGCACCGGGGAGCTGTTTTTT	CASSPLGTGELFF
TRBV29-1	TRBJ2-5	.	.	TGCAGCGTTGAAGGAGGAGAAGAAGAGACCCAGTACTTC	CSVEGGEEETQYF
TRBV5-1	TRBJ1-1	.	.	TGCGCCAGCAGCTTGGATCTGGGCGCAACTCCGAACACTGAAGCTTTCTTT	CASSLDLGATPNTEAFF